The 30 T cell receptor beta chains listed next were all sequenced from one sample in a study of shared clonotypes between healthy human individuals. Assay: immunoSEQ multiplex PCR; the TCRdb copy retains only in-frame clones and omits some. The sample lists 1,100,000 or so clones; 78% were seen once. The sample taken for sequencing was memory CD4+ T cells from PBMCs. Subset given: CD45RA-negative fraction. These receptors originate from a young man in good health. Some clones in this sample may be carry-over from other donors' samples.

This chain links TRBV18 with TRBJ2-5; weak D call: TRBD2 (5 bases). This CDR3 is built from 14 residues. The germline gives CDR1 KGHSH, CDR2 LQKENI. V was trimmed by 3 bases and J by 3 bases, leaving 11 bases between them. The CDR3 sequence is CASSPTPGKETQYF. The CDR3 DNA reads TGTGCCAGCTCACCGACCCCGGGGAAAGAGACCCAGTACTTC.

The rearrangement joins TRBV27 to TRBJ1-5, with D hard to call. Trimming removed 3 bases from V and 0 bases from J, with 9 bases in between. The CDR3 covers 15 residues. From germline, CDR1 is MNHEY and CDR2 SMNVEV (reference sequence). CDR3 protein: CASSLRPNSNQPQHF. The DNA of the CDR3 is TGTGCCAGCAGTTTGAGGCCAAATAGCAATCAGCCCCAGCATTTT.

The chain employs TRBV11-3 and TRBJ2-1; either TRBD1 or TRBD2 may supply D (5 bases each). Germline V gene data show CDR1 as SGHNT and CDR2 as YENEEA. The V end lost 3 bases, the J end lost 8 bases, and 14 bases lay between the germline ends. The CDR3 runs 14 residues. The CDR3 bases are TGTGCCAGCAGCTTCGAGGCGAGGGGTGATGAGCAGTTCTTC. Amino acid sequence: CASSFEARGDEQFF.

The count of this clone is one. This chain links TRBV25-1 with TRBJ1-5; D gene uncertain. The germline V gene has CDR1 MGHDK and CDR2 SYGVNS. V lost 7 bases to trimming and J lost 2 bases, with 15 bases between them. This CDR3 is built from 15 residues. The CDR3 nucleotides read TGTGCCAGCAAGGATCGCCTATGGGGCAATCAGCCCCAGCATTTT. This gives the protein CASKDRLWGNQPQHF.

For this clone: Other nucleotide sequences from this sample produce the same CDR3. CDR3 sequence reads: CASSSGAGETQYF. For the CDR3, the DNA is TGCGCCAGCAGCTCGGGGGCTGGAGAGACCCAGTACTTC. The chain is built from TRBV5-1 and TRBJ2-5; possibly TRBD1 or TRBD2 for D (6 bases each). The V end was cut by 3 bases, the J end by 4 bases, with 10 bases between. Germline CDR1 is SGHRS and CDR2 is YFSETQ. CDR3 length equals 13 residues.

The V gene is TRBV5-1, the J gene TRBJ2-3; D is perhaps TRBD1 or TRBD2 (6 bases each). Trimming left V 3 bases short and J 0 bases short, with 17 bases between. The CDR3 has 17 residues. From germline, CDR1 is SGHRS and CDR2 YFSETQ. The CDR3 coding sequence is TGCGCCAGCAGCTGGCTGCCGCGGGACACTAGCACAGATACGCAGTATTTT. Translation: CASSWLPRDTSTDTQYF.

This clone turned up a few times. The chain carries TRBV5-1 and TRBJ1-3; tentative D call: TRBD1 (5 bases). Germline V gene sequence: CDR1 SGHRS, CDR2 YFSETQ. CDR3 size: 13 residues. The germline V and J ends were trimmed by 7 bases and 7 bases, with 15 bases remaining between them. CDR3 DNA sequence: TGCGCCAGCTCCGGGGACGGCCGCAACACCATATATTTT. Protein product: CASSGDGRNTIYF.

Regarding this clone: Other DNA sequences in the sample encode the same CDR3. The V call is TRBV6-1, the J call TRBJ1-5; no clear D gene. CDR1 MNHNS and CDR2 SASEGT come from the germline V gene. The V gene lost 3 bases and the J gene lost 5 bases, with 5 bases spanning the gap. CDR3 size: 12 residues. The DNA for the CDR3 is TGTGCCAGCAGTGAGCTAGATCAGCCCCAGCATTTT. It translates to CASSELDQPQHF.

This chain links TRBV18 with TRBJ1-5; 7 nucleotides match TRBD1. The CDR3 is made up of 15 amino acids. J gave up 2 bases and V 4 bases, and 5 bases lay outside the gene matches. Germline V gene sequence: CDR1 KGHSH, CDR2 LQKENI. The CDR3 DNA is TGTGCCAGCTCACGACAGGGAGGGGGCAATCAGCCCCAGCATTTT. Protein sequence: CASSRQGGGNQPQHF.

The rearrangement links TRBV25-1 to TRBJ1-6; the D is unclear. The V gene lost 1 base and the J gene lost 7 bases, with 5 bases spanning the gap. The CDR3 spans 13 residues. Germline V gene sequence: CDR1 MGHDK, CDR2 SYGVNS. CDR3 sequence: CASSESENSPLHF. The DNA for the CDR3 is TGTGCCAGCAGTGAATCTGAGAATTCACCCCTCCACTTT.

The chain combines TRBV9 with TRBJ2-3; D not resolved. The CDR3 runs to 12 residues. Germline V lookup: CDR1 SGDLS, CDR2 YYNGEE. Trimming removed 7 bases at V and 6 bases at J, with 12 bases between. In nucleotides, the CDR3 is TGTGCCAGCTCCCCCTGGTCCGATACGCAGTATTTT. Residues: CASSPWSDTQYF.

V and J are TRBV4-2 and TRBJ2-5; D call uncertain. V lost 0 bases and J 1 base, leaving 3 bases between the germline ends. In germline, CDR1 is LGHNA, CDR2 YNFKEQ. The CDR3 is made up of 13 amino acids. The CDR3 region has the DNA TGTGCCAGCAGCCAAGATCGCCAAGAGACCCAGTACTTC. Protein product: CASSQDRQETQYF.

A word on this clone: Different DNA sequences within this sample yield the same CDR3. The chain couples TRBV7-6 to TRBJ1-3; TRBD1 is a possible D gene (5 bases). The CDR3 is 14 residues long. Trimming took 5 bases from V and 4 from J, leaving 12 bases between them. The germline V gene has CDR1 SGHVS and CDR2 FNYEAQ. This chain's CDR3 is CASSPGTGGNTIYF. Here the CDR3 DNA reads TGTGCCAGCAGCCCAGGGACCGGGGGAAACACCATATATTTT.

The rearrangement links TRBV7-9 to TRBJ1-1, with 8 bases lining up with TRBD1. There are 15 residues in the CDR3. V lost 4 bases to trimming and J lost 7 bases; unmatched junction nucleotides: 11. Germline values: CDR1 SEHNR, CDR2 FQNEAQ (reference sequence). The CDR3 sequence is CASSYPPQGGIEAFF. As DNA, the CDR3 is TGTGCCAGCAGCTACCCACCACAGGGGGGGATTGAAGCTTTCTTT.

The chain carries TRBV10-2 and TRBJ1-2; D is perhaps TRBD1 (5 bases). The CDR3 length is 12 residues. The ends were cut back, 10 bases at V and 5 bases at J, with 14 bases in the middle. Germline CDR1 and CDR2: WSHSY and SAAADI. The CDR3 here is CATLRDGYGYTF. CDR3 sequence (DNA): TGCGCCACCCTCCGGGACGGATATGGCTACACCTTC.

V gene TRBV9 combines with J gene TRBJ2-7; 13 bases map to TRBD2. CDR3 length: 17 residues. Germline lookup yields CDR1 SGDLS and CDR2 YYNGEE. V lost 4 bases to trimming and J lost 5 bases; unmatched junction nucleotides: 12. In DNA form, the CDR3 reads TGTGCCAGCAGCCCCGACTTAATCGGACTAGCGGGAGACGAGCAGTACTTC. Its translation: CASSPDLIGLAGDEQYF.

The chain links TRBV7-2 to TRBJ1-3; unclear D gene. Trimming removed 3 bases from V and 0 bases from J, with 12 bases in between. The length of the CDR3 is 16 residues. Germline V lookup: CDR1 SGHTA, CDR2 FQGNSA. The CDR3 sequence: CASSFSATLSGNTIYF. The CDR3 nucleotides are TGTGCCAGCAGCTTTAGCGCTACGCTCTCTGGAAACACCATATATTTT.

The gene calls are TRBV2 and TRBJ1-1; D gene unclear. The germline V and J ends were trimmed by 4 bases and 11 bases, with 17 bases remaining between them. CDR1 is SNHLY and CDR2 is FYNNEI in the germline V gene. This CDR3 has 13 amino acids. CDR3: CASSGEWASRAFF. In DNA form, the CDR3 reads TGTGCCAGCAGTGGAGAGTGGGCCTCGAGGGCTTTCTTT.

CDR3 in amino acids: CASSHMRGRSSGRPQETQYF. DNA for the CDR3: TGCGCCAGCAGCCACATGCGGGGTCGCTCTAGCGGGAGGCCACAAGAGACCCAGTACTTC. The chain employs TRBV4-3 and TRBJ2-5; 11 bases line up with TRBD2. The J segment lost 2 bases and the V segment lost 3 bases, leaving 17 bases of the junction unmatched. Germline-derived CDR1 and CDR2 are LGHNA and YSLEER. The CDR3 contains 20 residues.

CDR3 nucleotide sequence: TGTGCCAGCAGCCAACGCCTCCCGGGTAGCGGGAGATTGAAAGATACGCAGTATTTT. This encodes CASSQRLPGSGRLKDTQYF. The rearrangement links TRBV14 to TRBJ2-3; TRBD2 aligns across 9 bases. V shed 2 bases, J shed 5 bases, and the junction held 17 bases outside the gene matches. The CDR3 contains 19 residues. Germline CDR1 and CDR2: SGHDN and FVKESK.

The chain recombines TRBV5-6 with TRBJ2-7, with D perhaps TRBD2 (6 bases). V was clipped by 4 bases and J by 6 bases, with 14 bases between them. CDR1 is SGHDT and CDR2 is YYEEEE in the germline V gene. The CDR3 is made up of 13 amino acids. The CDR3 DNA is TGTGCCAGCAGCCGGACGGGGGTCTCCGAGCAGTACTTC. Protein: CASSRTGVSEQYF.

The chain links TRBV13 to TRBJ2-7; no clear D gene. CDR1 PRHDT and CDR2 FYEKMQ come from the germline V gene (reference sequence). The CDR3 runs to 14 residues. The V end was cut by 2 bases, the J end by 2 bases, with 10 bases between. The CDR3 DNA follows: TGTGCCAGCAGCTTAACCGGGCGAACCTACGAGCAGTACTTC. Translating it yields CASSLTGRTYEQYF.

The V gene is TRBV4-1, the J gene TRBJ1-1, with D unresolved. Between the trimmed V and J ends, which lost 1 base and 1 base, there was a span of 10 bases. CDR3 length: 15 amino acids. Germline CDR1 reads MGHRA; CDR2 reads YSYEKL. CDR3 coding DNA: TGCGCCAGCAGCCAAGGGATTGCGGAGAACACTGAAGCTTTCTTT. It is translated as CASSQGIAENTEAFF.

The V call is TRBV19, the J call TRBJ1-1, with D perhaps matching TRBD1 (6 bases). The CDR3 spans 15 residues. V was trimmed by 5 bases and J by 8 bases, leaving 21 bases between them. The V gene's germline CDR1 is LNHDA and CDR2 SQIVND (reference sequence). The CDR3 region is CASSLHQTGTTEAFF. CDR3 in DNA: TGTGCCAGTAGTCTGCACCAGACAGGTACCACCGAAGCTTTCTTT.

V gene TRBV6-5 combines with J gene TRBJ1-2; 7 nucleotides line up with TRBD1. The CDR3 covers 13 residues. V dropped 10 bases and J dropped 2; count of bases not matched to a gene: 7. Germline CDR1 is MNHEY and CDR2 is SVGAGI. CDR3 residues: CATQTGPNYGYTF. DNA of the CDR3: TGTGCCACCCAGACAGGGCCGAACTATGGCTACACCTTC.

The chain uses TRBV30 and TRBJ2-5; D not certain. Trimming cost V 3 bases and J 5 bases, with 4 bases left between them. The V gene's germline CDR1 is GTSNPN and CDR2 SVGIG (reference sequence). The CDR3 totals 10 residues. CDR3 sequence (DNA): TGTGCCTGGAGGGCGGAGACCCAGTACTTC. The encoded protein is CAWRAETQYF.

The genes are TRBV6-4 and TRBJ2-7; TRBD2 agrees at 7 bases. The V gene end was trimmed by 5 bases and the J gene end by 0 bases; junction bases not matched to a gene: 4. In germline, CDR1 is MRHNA, CDR2 SNTAGT. This CDR3 spans 14 amino acids. The CDR3, as DNA: TGTGCCAGCAGTCGGGAGGCAGGCTCCTACGAGCAGTACTTC. Translated, it gives CASSREAGSYEQYF.

This chain links TRBV28 with TRBJ2-4; no clear D. CDR1 MDHEN and CDR2 SYDVKM come from the germline V gene. CDR3 length: 16 residues. Trimming stripped 6 bases from V and 2 bases from J, with 17 bases between. CDR3 in DNA: TGTGCCAGCAGAATCGGCGGCAGAGCTCCCAAAAACATTCAGTACTTC. Amino acid sequence: CASRIGGRAPKNIQYF.

As to this clone: Other DNA variants within this sample encode the same CDR3. The chain links TRBV2 to TRBJ2-1; D is undetermined. The CDR3 consists of 14 residues. Germline CDR1 reads SNHLY; CDR2 reads FYNNEI. V was pared by 5 bases and J by 0 bases, with 8 bases between. As DNA, the CDR3 is TGTGCCAGCAGTTTACTCGGCTCCTACAATGAGCAGTTCTTC. This sequence encodes CASSLLGSYNEQFF.

The chain has TRBV7-9 and TRBJ2-1; D gene uncertain. Trimming cost V 5 bases and J 6 bases, with 8 bases left between them. CDR3 size: 12 residues. CDR1 is SEHNR and CDR2 is FQNEAQ in the germline V gene (reference sequence). The CDR3 sequence: CASSAGGNEQFF. In nucleotides, the CDR3 is TGTGCCAGCAGCGCAGGCGGCAATGAGCAGTTCTTC.